A selection of T cell receptor beta chains follows, all from one sample in a study of regulatory T cells in long-lasting Graves disease. TCRdb redid the calling of the multiplex PCR reads with MiXCR, one entry per CDR3 protein. The sample gives some 340,000 distinct CDR3 sequences, approximately 25% of which show up once; around 30% is in the top ten. Material: peripheral blood mononuclear cells (PBMCs), obtained when the disease was refractory, from a patient treated with antithyroid drugs. These receptors were collected from a woman aged 40 to 50 with Graves disease. Each CDR3 is given with its conserved first and last residue. Fields, in order: J gene, D gene, V gene, clone size, CDR3 protein, CDR3 DNA. A D gene is named only where the DNA matches it firmly. Some rows mark clone size as missing; the rest say once, few, many or name a class of expanded clone.

J gene: TRBJ1-1
D gene: NA
V gene: TRBV18
clone size: NA
CDR3 protein: CASSSEGIDGAFF
CDR3 DNA: TGTGCCAGCTCCTCGGAGGGAATAGACGGAGCTTTCTTT

J gene: TRBJ2-7
D gene: NA
V gene: TRBV20-1
clone size: few
CDR3 protein: CSAKGLDGDREQYF
CDR3 DNA: TGCAGTGCCAAGGGGCTAGATGGGGATCGCGAGCAGTACTTC

J gene: TRBJ2-7
D gene: TRBD2
V gene: TRBV27
clone size: few
CDR3 protein: CASSLGTSQGEQYF
CDR3 DNA: TGTGCCAGCAGTTTAGGGACTAGCCAAGGGGAGCAGTACTTC

J gene: TRBJ2-7
D gene: NA
V gene: TRBV14
clone size: NA
CDR3 protein: CASSQDDTYEQYF
CDR3 DNA: TGTGCCAGCAGCCAAGATGATACCTACGAGCAGTACTTC

J gene: TRBJ2-2
D gene: NA
V gene: TRBV20-1
clone size: many
CDR3 protein: CSARDRPFNTGELFF
CDR3 DNA: TGCAGTGCTAGAGACAGGCCGTTTAACACCGGGGAGCTGTTTTTT

J gene: TRBJ2-1
D gene: TRBD1
V gene: TRBV2
clone size: NA
CDR3 protein: CASSRRDSPNEQFF
CDR3 DNA: TGTGCCAGCAGTCGCCGGGACAGCCCGAATGAGCAGTTCTTC

J gene: TRBJ1-5
D gene: NA
V gene: TRBV6-4
clone size: NA
CDR3 protein: CASSDRTPGNQPQHF
CDR3 DNA: TGTGCCAGCAGTGACCGCACACCCGGTAATCAGCCCCAGCATTTT

J gene: TRBJ2-5
D gene: NA
V gene: TRBV12-3/TRBV12-4
clone size: many
CDR3 protein: CASRDEETQYF
CDR3 DNA: TGTGCCAGCAGGGACGAGGAGACCCAGTACTTC

J gene: TRBJ2-1
D gene: NA
V gene: TRBV19
clone size: NA
CDR3 protein: CASSLGGTYNEQFF
CDR3 DNA: TGTGCCAGTAGCCTCGGAGGAACCTACAATGAGCAGTTCTTC

J gene: TRBJ1-2
D gene: NA
V gene: TRBV19
clone size: many
CDR3 protein: CASSPKVELHYGYTF
CDR3 DNA: TGTGCCAGTAGCCCCAAGGTTGAACTCCACTATGGCTACACCTTC

J gene: TRBJ2-4
D gene: TRBD2
V gene: TRBV2
clone size: many
CDR3 protein: CASSPYAGGNIQYF
CDR3 DNA: TGTGCCAGCAGTCCCTACGCGGGAGGAAACATTCAGTACTTC

J gene: TRBJ2-7
D gene: NA
V gene: TRBV5-1
clone size: many
CDR3 protein: CASSARSNEQYF
CDR3 DNA: TGCGCCAGCAGCGCCCGTTCGAACGAGCAGTACTTC

J gene: TRBJ2-7
D gene: TRBD2
V gene: TRBV20-1
clone size: once
CDR3 protein: CSAREFLGGTYEQYF
CDR3 DNA: TGCAGTGCTAGAGAGTTCTTGGGAGGGACCTACGAGCAGTACTTC

J gene: TRBJ1-1
D gene: NA
V gene: TRBV10-2
clone size: NA
CDR3 protein: CATMDTEAFF
CDR3 DNA: TGCGCCACCATGGACACTGAAGCTTTCTTT

J gene: TRBJ1-2
D gene: NA
V gene: TRBV9
clone size: NA
CDR3 protein: CASSAPRDALGGVYGYTF
CDR3 DNA: TGTGCCAGCAGCGCCCCACGGGACGCCCTCGGGGGCGTTTATGGCTACACCTTC

J gene: TRBJ1-3
D gene: TRBD1
V gene: TRBV5-1
clone size: once
CDR3 protein: CASSPEQGAGNTIYF
CDR3 DNA: TGCGCCAGCAGCCCTGAACAGGGGGCTGGAAACACCATATATTTT

J gene: TRBJ1-1
D gene: NA
V gene: TRBV27
clone size: NA
CDR3 protein: CASSLGDASTEAFF
CDR3 DNA: TGTGCCAGCAGTTTGGGGGACGCATCCACCGAAGCTTTCTTT

J gene: TRBJ1-5
D gene: NA
V gene: TRBV11-2
clone size: many
CDR3 protein: CASSLSGGSNQPQHF
CDR3 DNA: TGTGCCAGCAGCTTATCAGGAGGGAGCAATCAGCCCCAGCATTTT

J gene: TRBJ1-1
D gene: NA
V gene: TRBV6-5
clone size: NA
CDR3 protein: CASSYPFGGASNTEAFF
CDR3 DNA: TGTGCCAGCAGTTACCCATTTGGGGGGGCCAGCAACACTGAAGCTTTCTTT

J gene: TRBJ2-6
D gene: TRBD2
V gene: TRBV12-3/TRBV12-4
clone size: many
CDR3 protein: CASRRAGGPTGANVLTF
CDR3 DNA: TGTGCCAGCCGTCGGGCGGGAGGGCCGACTGGGGCCAACGTCCTGACTTTC

J gene: TRBJ2-2
D gene: NA
V gene: TRBV2
clone size: NA
CDR3 protein: CASSQPPFEGELFF
CDR3 DNA: TGTGCCAGCAGCCAACCCCCCTTCGAGGGGGAGCTGTTTTTT

J gene: TRBJ2-7
D gene: TRBD1
V gene: TRBV14
clone size: many
CDR3 protein: CASSRTGRGFSYEQYF
CDR3 DNA: TGTGCCAGCAGCAGGACAGGCCGTGGTTTTTCCTACGAGCAGTACTTC

J gene: TRBJ2-2
D gene: NA
V gene: TRBV19
clone size: NA
CDR3 protein: CASTTGPGELFF
CDR3 DNA: TGTGCCAGTACAACGGGGCCCGGGGAGCTGTTTTTT

J gene: TRBJ2-3
D gene: NA
V gene: TRBV11-2
clone size: NA
CDR3 protein: CASSSEFTGSTDTQYF
CDR3 DNA: TGTGCCAGCAGCTCAGAGTTCACAGGCAGCACAGATACGCAGTATTTT

J gene: TRBJ2-6
D gene: TRBD1
V gene: TRBV11-2
clone size: few
CDR3 protein: CASSSGQGATSGANVLTF
CDR3 DNA: TGTGCCAGCAGCTCCGGACAGGGGGCAACCTCTGGGGCCAACGTCCTGACTTTC

J gene: TRBJ1-4
D gene: NA
V gene: TRBV20-1
clone size: few
CDR3 protein: CSARPTSRGTNEKLFF
CDR3 DNA: TGCAGTGCTAGACCTACTTCCAGGGGAACTAATGAAAAACTGTTTTTT

J gene: TRBJ1-4
D gene: NA
V gene: TRBV15
clone size: many
CDR3 protein: CATSPGGILSTEKLFF
CDR3 DNA: TGTGCCACCAGCCCGGGCGGGATCCTTTCCACCGAAAAACTGTTTTTT

J gene: TRBJ2-2
D gene: TRBD1
V gene: TRBV2
clone size: many
CDR3 protein: CASSHRGGDTGELFF
CDR3 DNA: TGTGCCAGCAGTCACAGGGGCGGTGACACCGGGGAGCTGTTTTTT

J gene: TRBJ1-5
D gene: NA
V gene: TRBV28
clone size: many
CDR3 protein: CASTFIGGFGNQPQHF
CDR3 DNA: TGTGCCAGCACTTTCATCGGGGGGTTTGGCAATCAGCCCCAGCATTTT